The TCR beta chain under discussion was sequenced for a study of blood T cell repertoires in COVID-19. Study-wide background: Samples representing acute and convalescent COVID-19 were sourced from the United States, Italy and Spain. The cDNA or gDNA used as material had been derived from T cells, B-cell-depleted T cells, or PBMCs.

The CDR3 is 16 amino acids. Germline V gives CDR1 SGHKS, CDR2 YYEKEE (reference sequence). V dropped 5 bases and J dropped 8; count of bases not matched to a gene: 14. Sequencing was performed with immunoSEQ multiplex PCR; in TCRdb, only in-frame clones are kept and a portion is missing. The data show roughly 150,000 clones, around 82% seen once. The specimen was peripheral blood. J is TRBJ1-2 and V is TRBV5-5; 11 nucleotides align to TRBD1. This TCR was recovered from a human donor in a cohort sampled during active COVID-19. CDR3: CASSSDRGPFLAGYTF. CDR3 bases: TGTGCCAGCAGTTCGGACAGGGGGCCCTTTTTGGCGGGCTACACCTTC. The full variable domain, with the rest looked up from reference TRBV5-5 and TRBJ1-2, is DAGVTQSPTHLIKTRGQQVTLRCSPISGHKSVSWYQQVLGQGPQFIFQYYEKEERGRGNFPDRFSARQFPNYSSELNVNALLLGDSALYLCASSSDRGPFLAGYTFGSGTRLTVV.